The 25 T cell receptor beta chains below come from one sample, sequenced in a study of blood T cell repertoires in COVID-19 (dated by TCRdb to 2020 to 2022). Library preparation employed the immunoSEQ multiplex PCR assay. The table comes from immuneACCESS by way of TCRdb, which keeps in-frame sequences with V and J called. Part of the clones is missing from these tables; in studies checked, under half for an unresolved V gene and the rest for unknown reasons. In this sample the table shows some 340,000 clones, about 85% of which occur a single time. Together, the top ten hold 3% to 4% of the sample. Sequenced material: peripheral blood. The receptor source for this set is a woman younger than 30 with acute or convalescent COVID-19.

This clone was counted a few times. The V and J genes are TRBV5-4 and TRBJ1-1; 8 bases line up with TRBD1. V dropped 4 bases and J dropped 1; count of bases not matched to a gene: 12. The CDR3 length is 17 residues. The V gene's germline CDR1 is SGHNT and CDR2 YYREEE (reference sequence). For the CDR3, the DNA is TGTGCCAGCAGCCGGACAGGGTATACCACCCAGAACACTGAAGCTTTCTTT. Encoded protein: CASSRTGYTTQNTEAFF.

The chain recombines TRBV5-1 with TRBJ2-7; 9 positions agree with TRBD2. The trim removed 0 bases at V and 6 bases at J, leaving 7 bases unmatched. The CDR3 is made up of 15 amino acids. The V gene's germline CDR1 is SGHRS and CDR2 YFSETQ. CDR3 protein: CASSLEVREGREQYF. In DNA form, the CDR3 reads TGCGCCAGCAGCTTGGAGGTGCGGGAGGGCCGCGAGCAGTACTTC.

The chain uses TRBV27 and TRBJ1-1; D perhaps matches TRBD1 (6 bases). The CDR3 consists of 11 residues. Looked up from germline, CDR1 is MNHEY and CDR2 is SMNVEV (reference sequence). V was cut by 4 bases and J by 8 bases, with 8 bases left in between. CDR3 in DNA: TGTGCCAGCAGTTCCAGGGGAGAAGCTTTCTTT. This encodes CASSSRGEAFF.

The V call is TRBV7-9, the J call TRBJ2-1; D unresolved. Germline CDR1 is SEHNR and CDR2 is FQNEAQ (reference sequence). CDR3 size: 12 residues. The V end was cut by 5 bases, the J end by 5 bases, with 7 bases between. CDR3 loop: CASSADNNEQFF. The CDR3 nucleotides are TGTGCCAGCAGCGCCGACAACAATGAGCAGTTCTTC. The full variable domain, completed using reference TRBV7-9 and TRBJ2-1, is DTGVSQNPRHKITKRGQNVTFRCDPISEHNRLYWYRQTLGQGPEFLTYFQNEAQLEKSRLLSDRFSAERPKGSFSTLEIQRTEQGDSAMYLCASSADNNEQFFGPGTRLTVL.

CDR3 DNA: TGTGCCAGCAGCGTAATTAGCGGGACCGGGGAGCTGTTTTTT. Translated: CASSVISGTGELFF. J is TRBJ2-2 and V is TRBV9, with TRBD2 matching 7 bases. Germline CDR1 is SGDLS and CDR2 is YYNGEE. V lost 1 base to trimming and J lost 5 bases; unmatched junction nucleotides: 2. The CDR3 covers 14 residues.

In its sample, this clone was seen once. The rearrangement links TRBV19 to TRBJ2-7; TRBD1 is a possible D gene (5 bases). Germline loops: CDR1 LNHDA, CDR2 SQIVND (reference sequence). The CDR3 totals 14 residues. V lost 6 bases and J lost 0, with 12 bases in between. The CDR3 reads CASSLGHYSYEQYF. In DNA, the CDR3 is TGTGCCAGTAGCCTAGGACATTACTCCTACGAGCAGTACTTC.

The rearrangement joins TRBV7-9 to TRBJ2-5; tentative D call: TRBD1 (6 bases). The germline gives CDR1 SEHNR, CDR2 FQNEAQ (reference sequence). The CDR3 length is 17 residues. The germline V and J ends were trimmed by 4 bases and 1 base, with 19 bases remaining between them. This chain's CDR3 is CASSSNRETGLQETQYF. The CDR3 DNA follows: TGTGCCAGCAGCTCTAACCGTGAGACAGGCCTCCAAGAGACCCAGTACTTC.

The V and J genes are TRBV4-1 and TRBJ2-7, with TRBD2 matching over 12 bases. Germline CDR1 reads MGHRA; CDR2 reads YSYEKL. V dropped 0 bases and J dropped 6; count of bases not matched to a gene: 3. This CDR3 has 15 amino acids. The CDR3 region is CASSQDGLAGIEQYF. DNA for the CDR3: TGCGCCAGCAGCCAAGACGGACTAGCGGGGATCGAGCAGTACTTC.

This clone was detected once. The genes are TRBV28 and TRBJ1-2; no firm D call. Between the trimmed V and J ends, which lost 6 bases and 4 bases, there was a span of 12 bases. The CDR3 spans 13 residues. Germline loops: CDR1 MDHEN, CDR2 SYDVKM. The CDR3 DNA is TGTGCCAGCAGACCTAAGGGAGGCTATGGCTACACCTTC. Its translation: CASRPKGGYGYTF.

The V and J genes are TRBV19 and TRBJ2-7; D not resolved. The V end lost 5 bases, the J end lost 2 bases, and 13 bases lay between the germline ends. The V gene's germline CDR1 is LNHDA and CDR2 SQIVND (reference sequence). This CDR3 has 14 residues. The CDR3 nucleotides read TGTGCCAGTAGTCCCGCTATAGAAGCCTACGAGCAGTACTTC. This translates into CASSPAIEAYEQYF.

V gene TRBV3-1 (or the pseudogene TRBV3-2) combines with J gene TRBJ1-2; 8 bases agree with TRBD1. This CDR3 has 13 amino acids. Germline loops: CDR1 LGHDT, CDR2 YNNKEL (reference sequence). V lost 6 bases to trimming and J lost 8 bases; unmatched junction nucleotides: 8. The CDR3 region is CASRLHWTGGYTF. The CDR3 DNA reads as TGTGCCAGCAGGCTACACTGGACAGGGGGCTACACCTTC.

The V and J genes are TRBV7-8 and TRBJ2-1; 9 bases agree with TRBD1. This CDR3 has 15 residues. The V gene's germline CDR1 is SGHVS and CDR2 FQNEAQ. V lost 0 bases and J lost 7; bases outside the gene matches: 4. The CDR3, as DNA: TGTGCCAGCAGCTTAGCCGGGACAGGGTGGAATGAGCAGTTCTTC. Amino acids: CASSLAGTGWNEQFF.

The chain couples TRBV5-5 to TRBJ1-1; 7 bases fit TRBD1. CDR3 size: 17 residues. CDR1 SGHKS and CDR2 YYEKEE come from the germline V gene (reference sequence). V was clipped by 4 bases and J by 3 bases; unmatched bases: 15. This chain's CDR3 is CASSGNRGLFTDTEAFF. CDR3 DNA: TGTGCCAGCAGCGGGAACAGGGGACTCTTTACAGACACTGAAGCTTTCTTT.

Worth noting for this clone: Other nucleotide sequences in the sample specify the same CDR3. The chain links TRBV28 to TRBJ1-1, with D possibly being TRBD1 (5 bases). Germline-derived CDR1 and CDR2 are MDHEN and SYDVKM. V lost 3 bases and J 1 base, leaving 9 bases between the germline ends. The CDR3 is 14 residues long. The chain's CDR3 is CASSFLDRNTEAFF. In DNA form, the CDR3 reads TGTGCCAGCAGTTTCCTTGACAGGAACACTGAAGCTTTCTTT.

The chain carries TRBV6-5 and TRBJ1-2, with a weak D call TRBD1 (5 bases). The CDR3 is made up of 16 amino acids. Trimming pared 0 bases from V and 1 base from J, leaving 12 bases between. Per the germline V gene, CDR1 is MNHEY and CDR2 is SVGAGI. The CDR3 coding sequence is TGTGCCAGCAGTTACTCCGGGGGGGGAGTTAACTATGGCTACACCTTC. Protein product: CASSYSGGGVNYGYTF.

The genes are TRBV6-1 and TRBJ1-1, with TRBD1 matching over 7 bases. V was pared by 3 bases and J by 2 bases, with 3 bases of the junction left unmatched. This CDR3 is 14 amino acids long. Germline V lookup: CDR1 MNHNS, CDR2 SASEGT. The CDR3 spells CASSEGQLNTEAFF. The CDR3 nucleotides are TGTGCCAGCAGTGAGGGACAGTTAAACACTGAAGCTTTCTTT.

This clone was detected only a few times. The junction departs from the called germline gene at one end, perhaps through a read error. The chain combines TRBV27 with TRBJ2-2; 8 positions agree with TRBD1. Germline assignment: CDR1 MNHEY and CDR2 SMNVEV (reference sequence). This CDR3 has 14 residues. In DNA form, the CDR3 reads TGTGCCAGCAGGTGGACAGGGAACGCCGGGGAGCTGTTTTTT. Protein sequence: CASRWTGNAGELFF.

V and J are TRBV24-1 and TRBJ2-5; 11 bases fit TRBD2. Germline CDR1 is KGHDR and CDR2 is SFDVKD. The CDR3 spans 18 residues. V dropped 4 bases and J dropped 0; count of bases not matched to a gene: 9. DNA for the CDR3: TGTGCCACCAGTGACTCTACATTAGCGGGAGGGTACCAAGAGACCCAGTACTTC. It specifies CATSDSTLAGGYQETQYF.

J is TRBJ2-2 and V is TRBV24-1; D is unclear. The V and J ends lost 7 bases and 6 bases respectively, with 5 bases between them. The CDR3 consists of 11 residues. CDR1 is KGHDR, CDR2 SFDVKD, per germline. CDR3 nucleotide sequence: TGTGCCACCAGCTCCGCCGGGGAGCTGTTTTTT. Translated: CATSSAGELFF.

The chain joins TRBV7-9 to TRBJ1-5; TRBD1 matches 8 bases. Unmatched junction bases numbered 9, after V lost 5 bases and J lost 6 bases. Germline loops: CDR1 SEHNR, CDR2 FQNEAQ (reference sequence). The CDR3 loop spans 15 amino acids. CDR3 protein: CASSPSTGVSQPQHF. In nucleotides, the CDR3 is TGTGCCAGCAGCCCTTCGACAGGGGTGAGTCAGCCCCAGCATTTT.

Remarks on this clone: The sample has other DNA sequences that encode this CDR3 too. The chain carries TRBV27 and TRBJ2-7, with 7 bases fitting TRBD2. CDR1 MNHEY and CDR2 SMNVEV come from the germline V gene (reference sequence). V gave up 5 bases and J gave up 0 bases; unmatched junction bases: 4. This CDR3 spans 14 amino acids. Here the CDR3 reads CASSLGGSSYEQYF. The CDR3 DNA sequence: TGTGCCAGCAGTCTGGGGGGGAGCTCCTACGAGCAGTACTTC.

The gene calls are TRBV24-1 and TRBJ2-7, with D possibly TRBD1 on 7 matching bases. V lost 4 bases and J lost 6, with 21 bases in between. Germline loops: CDR1 KGHDR, CDR2 SFDVKD. There are 16 residues in the CDR3. Here the CDR3 reads CATSDHWTGGGGEQYF. CDR3 sequence (DNA): TGTGCCACCAGTGACCATTGGACAGGCGGAGGGGGCGAGCAGTACTTC.

The chain joins TRBV14 to TRBJ2-7; TRBD2 matches 12 bases. V was clipped by 3 bases and J by 4 bases; unmatched bases: 13. This CDR3 spans 18 amino acids. Germline loops: CDR1 SGHDN, CDR2 FVKESK. Here the CDR3 reads CASSHPRLAGELRYEQYF. The DNA for the CDR3 is TGTGCCAGCAGCCATCCTCGACTAGCGGGAGAGCTTCGGTACGAGCAGTACTTC.

This chain uses TRBV6-4 with TRBJ1-1, with D maybe TRBD1 (5 bases). Per the germline V gene, CDR1 is MRHNA and CDR2 is SNTAGT. The V end was cut by 3 bases, the J end by 0 bases, with 8 bases between. CDR3 length: 14 amino acids. CDR3 loop: CASSETGLNTEAFF. Written as DNA, the CDR3 is TGTGCCAGCAGTGAAACAGGATTGAACACTGAAGCTTTCTTT.

As regards this clone: Other nucleotide sequences from this sample produce the same CDR3. This sequence joins TRBV2 and TRBJ2-2; TRBD2 matches at 10 bases. CDR3 length: 15 amino acids. Germline V gene data show CDR1 as SNHLY and CDR2 as FYNNEI. With V trimmed by 4 bases and J by 2 bases, 1 base remained unmatched. The CDR3 region is CASSGTSGNTGELFF. CDR3 DNA: TGTGCCAGCAGTGGGACTAGCGGTAACACCGGGGAGCTGTTTTTT.